The clone carrying this TCR beta chain was observed a few times. Cohorts were assigned according to the clinical history that participants reported. The data originate from a study of blood T cell repertoires in COVID-19. Looking at the study overall: Collection of acute and convalescent COVID-19 samples took place in the United States, Italy and Spain.

Profiling relied on immunoSEQ multiplex PCR, and the TCRdb table lists in-frame clones only, not all of them. The table records about 230,000 clones, about nine tenths of them present only once. Germline CDR1 and CDR2: SQVTM and ANQGSEA. V was shortened by 6 bases and J by 4 bases, with 12 bases between the two germline ends. The CDR3 is made up of 12 amino acids. The source is a woman in her fifties or sixties in a cohort exposed to, infected with or recovered from COVID-19 (not recorded which). The sample was PBMCs or T cells enriched from blood (not recorded which). The rearrangement links TRBV29-1 to TRBJ1-2; D is uncertain. This chain's CDR3 is CSVTSGSYGYTF. CDR3 nucleotide sequence: TGCAGCGTGACGTCCGGGAGCTATGGCTACACCTTC.